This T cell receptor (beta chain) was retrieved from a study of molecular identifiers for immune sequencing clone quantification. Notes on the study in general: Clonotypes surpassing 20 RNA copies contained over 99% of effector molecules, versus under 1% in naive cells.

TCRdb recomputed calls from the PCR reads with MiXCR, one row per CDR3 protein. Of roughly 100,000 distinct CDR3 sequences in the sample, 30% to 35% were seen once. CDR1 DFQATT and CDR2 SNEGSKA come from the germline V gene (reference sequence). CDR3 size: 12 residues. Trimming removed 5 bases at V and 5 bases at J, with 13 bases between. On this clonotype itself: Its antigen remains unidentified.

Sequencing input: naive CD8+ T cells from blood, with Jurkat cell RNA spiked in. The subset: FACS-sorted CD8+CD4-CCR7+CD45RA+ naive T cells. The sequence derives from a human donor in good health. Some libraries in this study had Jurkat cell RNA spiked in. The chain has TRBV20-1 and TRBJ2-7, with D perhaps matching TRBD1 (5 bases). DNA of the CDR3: TGCAGTGCTCTGGTCTGGGGCCACGAGCAGTACTTC. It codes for CSALVWGHEQYF.